In its sample, the clone carrying this T cell receptor beta chain was seen once. Antigen: not known. Profiling relied on immunoSEQ multiplex PCR, and the TCRdb table lists in-frame clones only, not all of them. The sample shows fewer than 90,000 clones, about 86% of them seen only once. This sample was included in a study of OX40 agonist ivuxolimab in advanced cancers. Study as a whole: The dose-escalation cohort was around 83% male, with a mean age of around 60 years, ranging about 20 to 79.

Findings and limits, study-wide: Expanded clones were, on average, more numerous in CD8+ T cells than in CD4+. Antigen specificity was not determined for the expanded peripheral T cells.

Sample: CD4+ or CD8+ T cells sorted from blood, taken in a trial of the OX40 agonist ivuxolimab. This clonotype was sampled from an adult with an advanced solid tumor such as melanoma, head and neck, liver or kidney cancer.

The CDR3 region has the DNA TGTGCCAGCAGCTTAGACGGGAGGACAGATACGCAGTATTTT. Translation: CASSLDGRTDTQYF. The rearrangement uses TRBV11-2 and TRBJ2-3; 7 bases fit TRBD2. CDR1 and CDR2 from the germline V gene are SGHAT and FQNNGV. The CDR3 is 14 amino acids. After removal of 0 bases from V and 3 bases from J, the junction contained 0 bases not matched to a gene.